Listed below are T cell receptor beta chains from one sample, sequenced in a study of blood T cells in healthy people across ages. Each CDR3 protein is one row after TCRdb ran MiXCR on the 5' RACE reads. The table shows approximately 800,000 distinct CDR3 sequences, with around 50% occurring only once. The sequenced sample was blood. These receptor sequences come from a man aged 35 to 55 in good health. The CDR3 runs from the conserved cysteine through the conserved F or W. D genes are given only for firm matches. Some rows mark clone size as missing; the rest say once, few, many or name a class of expanded clone.

NA,TRBJ2-3,few,TRBV10-3,TGTGCCATCAGTGAGTCGGACAGGCACACTAGCACAGGTACGCAGTATTTT,CAISESDRHTSTGTQYF
NA,TRBJ2-7,NA,TRBV24-1,TGTGCCACCAGTGATCCGTCAGGTAGCTCCTACGAGCAGTACTTC,CATSDPSGSSYEQYF
NA,TRBJ2-5,many,TRBV15,TGTGCCACCAGCAGGGAGGACAGTGGGGAGACCCAGTACTTC,CATSREDSGETQYF
NA,TRBJ1-2,NA,TRBV29-1,TGCAGCGAAGGAGACCGGAAGGGTATTAATGGCTACACCTTC,CSEGDRKGINGYTF
NA,TRBJ2-7,NA,TRBV4-1,TGCGCCAGCAGCCAAGATCTGGGCCACAACTACGAGCAGTACTTC,CASSQDLGHNYEQYF
NA,TRBJ2-4,NA,TRBV20-1,TGCAGTGCTAGGCGGGCAGCCAAAAACATTCAGTACTTC,CSARRAAKNIQYF
TRBD2,TRBJ2-5,NA,TRBV11-2,TGTGCCAGCAGTCGGACTAGCGGGGCGGAGACCCAGTACTTC,CASSRTSGAETQYF
NA,TRBJ2-1,NA,TRBV5-1,TGCGCCAGCAGCTTGGCCGGGACGGACCTGGAGCAGTTCTTC,CASSLAGTDLEQFF
NA,TRBJ2-5,NA,TRBV7-3,TGTGCCAGCAGCTCTCCCCTTTACCAAGAGACCCAGTACTTC,CASSSPLYQETQYF
TRBD2,TRBJ2-7,NA,TRBV5-1,TGCGCCAGCAGCGCTACCGGGACTAGCGGCTTTAATGAGCAGTACTTC,CASSATGTSGFNEQYF
TRBD2,TRBJ2-1,NA,TRBV7-2,TGTGCCAGCAGCTTAGAGACTAGCGTCAATGAGCAGTTCTTC,CASSLETSVNEQFF
NA,TRBJ2-3,few,TRBV7-3,TGTGCCAGCAGCTCACTGGGGGGTACGCAGTATTTT,CASSSLGGTQYF
NA,TRBJ2-3,NA,TRBV11-2,TGTGCCAGCAGACCGGGCCTTCAATCAGATACGCAGTATTTT,CASRPGLQSDTQYF
NA,TRBJ2-3,NA,TRBV28,TGTGCCAGCGCCAGAGGGGGCACAGATACGCAGTATTTT,CASARGGTDTQYF
NA,TRBJ2-5,NA,TRBV7-9,TGTGCCAGCAGCCCACCGGGCGGGATGGCCGGTGAGACCCAGTACTTC,CASSPPGGMAGETQYF
TRBD1,TRBJ2-1,few,TRBV3-1,TGTGCCAGCAGCCAAGCGGGACAGGGAGATCTGGGGGACAATGAGCAGTTCTTC,CASSQAGQGDLGDNEQFF
TRBD1,TRBJ1-5,once,TRBV2,TGTGCCAGCGATGGACAGGCCAATCAGCCCCAGCATTTT,CASDGQANQPQHF
NA,TRBJ2-7,NA,TRBV5-8,TGTGCCAGCAGCTCGCCGGGACACGTCTACGAGCAGTACTTC,CASSSPGHVYEQYF
NA,TRBJ2-7,NA,TRBV12-3/TRBV12-4,TGTGCCAGCGGTTTAGACGGGACCTACGAGCAGTACTTC,CASGLDGTYEQYF
NA,TRBJ2-5,NA,TRBV5-1,TGCGCCAGCAGCCCGGACACGACCCAAGAGACCCAGTACTTC,CASSPDTTQETQYF
NA,TRBJ2-1,few,TRBV20-1,TGCAGTGCTAGAGATGCCGGCAGGGGGGCCTACAATGAGCAGTTCTTC,CSARDAGRGAYNEQFF
NA,TRBJ2-1,NA,TRBV20-1,TGCAGTGCTGGGAGAGGGAAAAGCTCCTACAATGAGCAGTTCTTC,CSAGRGKSSYNEQFF
NA,TRBJ2-1,NA,TRBV12-3/TRBV12-4,TGTGCCAGCAGTTTACGGTCCTTCAATGAGCAGTTCTTC,CASSLRSFNEQFF
NA,TRBJ1-5,NA,TRBV3-1,TGTGCCAGCAGCCAAGGTCAGGGGTCTAAGCATTTT,CASSQGQGSKHF
TRBD2,TRBJ2-3,few,TRBV5-1,TGCGCCAGCAGCACCGGGACTAGCGCCACAGATACGCAGTATTTT,CASSTGTSATDTQYF
TRBD1,TRBJ1-2,NA,TRBV28,TGTGCCAGCAGGGACACAGGGGGCGATGGCTACACCTTC,CASRDTGGDGYTF
NA,TRBJ2-3,NA,TRBV4-2,TGTGCCAGCAGCCAAGGTCAGCTAGCCACTCTTACTTACACAGATACGCAGTATTTT,CASSQGQLATLTYTDTQYF
NA,TRBJ2-1,once,TRBV11-2,TGTGCCGGCAGCCCGGAGCCCTCCTACAATGAGCAGTTCTTC,CAGSPEPSYNEQFF
TRBD1,TRBJ1-5,NA,TRBV15,TGTGCCACCAGCAGAGACCACGGACAGGCCACGAGGCAGCCCCAGCATTTT,CATSRDHGQATRQPQHF
NA,TRBJ2-7,few,TRBV29-1,TGCAGCGCAGGCGGGAAGGCGGGAATACTCTACGAGCAGTACTTC,CSAGGKAGILYEQYF
NA,TRBJ1-1,once,TRBV4-3,TGCGCCAGCAGCCAAACATGGGGGTTGAACACTGAAGCTTTCTTT,CASSQTWGLNTEAFF
NA,TRBJ2-5,few,TRBV9,TGTGCCAGCAGCGTAACAGGGACGGAGACCCAGTACTTC,CASSVTGTETQYF
NA,TRBJ2-5,NA,TRBV14,TGTGCCAGCAGCCCCATGGTGACTGCGACGGAGACCCAGTACTTC,CASSPMVTATETQYF
NA,TRBJ2-1,few,TRBV20-1,TGCAGTGCTAGTAGTGGGGACACCTACAATGAGCAGTTCTTC,CSASSGDTYNEQFF
TRBD2,TRBJ2-1,few,TRBV25-1,TGTGCCAGCAGTGACTATGGGCGGGGGGCCTCCTACAATGAGCAGTTCTTC,CASSDYGRGASYNEQFF
TRBD1,TRBJ1-1,few,TRBV7-2,TGTGCCAGCAGCTTAGGAGGGGGCTTCACTGAAGCTTTCTTT,CASSLGGGFTEAFF
NA,TRBJ2-3,NA,TRBV7-3,TGTGCCAGCAGCTCCCTAGATGGTCGGCAGTATTTT,CASSSLDGRQYF